Sequencing of this TCR beta chain was carried out in a study of blood T cells in healthy people across ages. Findings and limits, study-wide: Observed TCR beta diversity per million T cells went down as age went up. This fall followed a roughly linear course with age.

At least 7 million PBMCs were isolated per sample. About this clonotype: The antigen remains undetermined.

PCR was performed a second time for roughly 7 to 11 cycles using a sample-barcoded 5' primer and a J-beta primer mix. Each cDNA molecule carried a tag from a template-switch adaptor that contained 12 random nucleotides. Per sample, CDR3-containing paired-end reads numbered at least 2.5 million. MiXCR was run by TCRdb on the 5' RACE reads, yielding one entry per CDR3 protein. This sample carries approximately 820,000 distinct CDR3 sequences, under 45% of them seen once, and the ten largest clones take around 21%. The source material was blood. The TCR sequence derives from a man aged 55 to 70 in good health.

The DNA of the CDR3 is TGCGCCAGCAGCCGCGTAGCGGGGGGGCACACAGATACGCAGTATTTT. Translated: CASSRVAGGHTDTQYF. The chain uses TRBV4-3 and TRBJ2-3; the match to TRBD2 covers 11 bases. V was pared by 4 bases and J by 2 bases, with 5 bases of the junction left unmatched. Per germline, CDR1 LGHNA and CDR2 YSLEER. The CDR3 has 16 amino acids.